One sample yielded the 30 T cell receptor beta chains listed below, sequenced in a study of cytomegalovirus exposure and HLA in healthy donors. Primers included in the PCR were 60 Vbeta and 13 Jbeta primers. Some clones are missing from TCRdb's copy, which holds only in-frame ones; the method was immunoSEQ multiplex PCR. Here the sample spans about 160,000 clones, over 70% being singletons. Sequenced input: PBMCs. These TCRs come from a woman aged 50 to 60 in good health and CMV-seropositive.

The count of this clone is one. The chain recombines TRBV5-1 with TRBJ1-1; D may be TRBD1 (6 bases). The V and J ends lost 0 bases and 1 base respectively, with 7 bases between them. The CDR3 loop spans 14 amino acids. The germline V gene has CDR1 SGHRS and CDR2 YFSETQ. CDR3 protein: CASSLGGPNTEAFF. The CDR3 DNA sequence: TGCGCCAGCAGCTTGGGGGGGCCGAACACTGAAGCTTTCTTT. Supplemented by reference TRBV5-1 and TRBJ1-1, the full variable domain reads KAGVTQTPRYLIKTRGQQVTLSCSPISGHRSVSWYQQTPGQGLQFLFEYFSETQRNKGNFPGRFSGRQFSNSRSEMNVSTLELGDSALYLCASSLGGPNTEAFFGQGTRLTVV.

V usage is TRBV10-3 and J usage is TRBJ1-2, with a possible D match to TRBD1 (5 bases). This CDR3 is built from 14 residues. Deletions cut 9 bases from V and 9 bases from J, with 23 bases between. Germline values: CDR1 ENHRY, CDR2 SYGVKD. The CDR3 DNA sequence: TGTGCCATTGGAACAGGAGTGCAGGCGCGGAGCTACACCTTC. This codes for CAIGTGVQARSYTF.

The V gene is TRBV7-6, the J gene TRBJ2-6; 9 nucleotides match TRBD2. The ends lost 5 bases at V and 4 bases at J; junction bases unmatched: 9. Germline V gives CDR1 SGHVS, CDR2 FNYEAQ. CDR3 size: 17 residues. In nucleotides, the CDR3 is TGTGCCAGCAGCCCAATAGCGGGGGAGGCCGGGGCCAACGTCCTGACTTTC. Translated, it gives CASSPIAGEAGANVLTF.

The chain links TRBV2 to TRBJ1-5, with 8 bases identical to TRBD1. Unmatched junction bases numbered 5, after V lost 4 bases and J lost 0 bases. CDR3 length equals 16 residues. Germline V gives CDR1 SNHLY, CDR2 FYNNEI. The CDR3 DNA is TGTGCCAGCAGTGTGGACAGGGCTTATAGCAATCAGCCCCAGCATTTT. Encoded protein: CASSVDRAYSNQPQHF. The complete variable domain, with remaining parts taken from reference TRBV2 and TRBJ1-5, reads EPEVTQTPSHQVTQMGQEVILRCVPISNHLYFYWYRQILGQKVEFLVSFYNNEISEKSEIFDDQFSVERPDGSNFTLKIRSTKLEDSAMYFCASSVDRAYSNQPQHFGDGTRLSIL.

The chain has TRBV18 and TRBJ2-2; 8 positions agree with TRBD1. This CDR3 region has 16 residues. Unmatched junction bases numbered 5, after V lost 1 base and J lost 4 bases. Germline V lookup: CDR1 KGHSH, CDR2 LQKENI. The CDR3 bases are TGTGCCAGCTCACCACTACAAACAGGGGGCACCGGGGAGCTGTTTTTT. Translated: CASSPLQTGGTGELFF.

The chain carries TRBV9 and TRBJ2-1; a possible D gene is TRBD1 (6 bases). CDR1 SGDLS and CDR2 YYNGEE come from the germline V gene. Deletions cut 0 bases from V and 6 bases from J, with 10 bases between. The CDR3 extends over 14 amino acids. The CDR3 DNA follows: TGTGCCAGCAGCGTAGGGGGGCTTGGCAATGAGCAGTTCTTC. Its protein is CASSVGGLGNEQFF.

Only a few counts were recorded for this clone. This chain links TRBV13 with TRBJ2-2; possible D gene TRBD2, 5 bases. The CDR3 runs 15 residues. Per the germline V gene, CDR1 is PRHDT and CDR2 is FYEKMQ (reference sequence). V lost 5 bases to trimming and J lost 1 base, with 11 bases between them. CDR3 coding DNA: TGTGCCAGCAGCCCGGCTGCGGGGAACACCGGGGAGCTGTTTTTT. The encoded protein is CASSPAAGNTGELFF.

The chain joins TRBV9 to TRBJ1-2; 8 nucleotides line up with TRBD1. The CDR3 totals 16 residues. Germline V gene lookup returns CDR1 SGDLS and CDR2 YYNGEE. V shed 3 bases, J shed 3 bases, and the junction held 10 bases outside the gene matches. The CDR3 sequence is CASSAGQGSMDYGYTF. In DNA, the CDR3 is TGTGCCAGCAGCGCAGGACAGGGCTCTATGGACTATGGCTACACCTTC. Together with reference TRBV9 and TRBJ1-2, the CDR3 gives the full variable domain: DSGVTQTPKHLITATGQRVTLRCSPRSGDLSVYWYQQSLDQGLQFLIQYYNGEERAKGNILERFSAQQFPDLHSELNLSSLELGDSALYFCASSAGQGSMDYGYTFGSGTRLTVV.

J is TRBJ1-4 and V is TRBV5-6; D remains unclear. The V end lost 4 bases, the J end lost 3 bases, and 7 bases lay between the germline ends. CDR3 length: 13 residues. From germline, CDR1 is SGHDT and CDR2 YYEEEE. CDR3 coding DNA: TGTGCCAGCAGCACCGGAGCTAATGAAAAACTGTTTTTT. It codes for CASSTGANEKLFF. Drawing the rest from reference TRBV5-6 and TRBJ1-4, the complete variable domain is DAGVTQSPTHLIKTRGQQVTLRCSPKSGHDTVSWYQQALGQGPQFIFQYYEEEERQRGNFPDRFSGHQFPNYSSELNVNALLLGDSALYLCASSTGANEKLFFGSGTQLSVL.

The J gene is TRBJ1-2, the V gene TRBV2; the match to TRBD1 covers 9 bases. J lost 4 bases, V lost 8 bases, and 8 bases had no gene match. The CDR3 has 14 residues. In germline, CDR1 is SNHLY, CDR2 FYNNEI. The CDR3, as DNA: TGTGCCAGCGAGACAGGGGGAAAACCCTATGGCTACACCTTC. Encoded protein: CASETGGKPYGYTF.

The CDR3 sequence is CASQPGQGIGYTF. CDR3 coding DNA: TGTGCCTCACAACCGGGACAGGGAATCGGCTACACCTTC. The chain carries TRBV19 and TRBJ1-2; 9 bases line up with TRBD1. The germline CDR1 and CDR2 sequences are LNHDA and SQIVND (reference sequence). The CDR3 spans 13 residues. J was trimmed by 8 bases and V by 11 bases; bases with no gene match: 12. The entire variable domain, with the rest obtained from reference TRBV19 and TRBJ1-2, is as follows: DGGITQSPKYLFRKEGQNVTLSCEQNLNHDAMYWYRQDPGQGLRLIYYSQIVNDFQKGDIAEGYSVSREKKESFPLTVTSAQKNPTAFYLCASQPGQGIGYTFGSGTRLTVV.

This clone is a singleton in its sample. The chain carries TRBV28 and TRBJ1-6, with 9 bases lining up with TRBD1. The V segment lost 4 bases and the J segment 7 bases; nucleotides outside the gene matches: 5. The CDR3 extends over 15 amino acids. Germline V lookup: CDR1 MDHEN, CDR2 SYDVKM. For the CDR3, the DNA is TGTGCCAGCAGTTCACAGGGGGCAGGGAATTCACCCCTCCACTTT. This translates into CASSSQGAGNSPLHF.

Only one count was recorded for this clone. The chain employs TRBV6-5 and TRBJ1-1; D is unresolved. Trimming removed 2 bases from V and 1 base from J, with 5 bases in between. The V gene's germline CDR1 is MNHEY and CDR2 SVGAGI. The CDR3 totals 13 residues. The CDR3 is CASSYEENTEAFF. CDR3 nucleotides: TGTGCCAGCAGTTACGAGGAGAACACTGAAGCTTTCTTT.

This clone showed up just once. The chain links TRBV5-6 to TRBJ2-2, with TRBD1 as a possible D gene (5 bases). Germline V lookup: CDR1 SGHDT, CDR2 YYEEEE. Deletions cut 0 bases from V and 2 bases from J, with 11 bases between. CDR3 length equals 16 residues. The DNA of the CDR3 is TGTGCCAGCAGCTTGGTTTCTGGGGCTAACACCGGGGAGCTGTTTTTT. As protein: CASSLVSGANTGELFF.

This chain joins TRBV27 and TRBJ1-2; no firm D call. Germline values: CDR1 MNHEY, CDR2 SMNVEV (reference sequence). The CDR3 contains 13 residues. Trimming shortened V by 1 base and J by 5 bases, and 8 bases separated the two germline ends. The CDR3 spells CASSLYAGYGYTF. Here the CDR3 DNA reads TGTGCCAGCAGTTTATATGCAGGTTATGGCTACACCTTC.

The chain couples TRBV6-5 to TRBJ2-3; TRBD2 matches 11 bases. V shed 6 bases, J shed 4 bases, and the junction held 3 bases outside the gene matches. The germline CDR1 and CDR2 sequences are MNHEY and SVGAGI. The CDR3 runs 14 residues. The CDR3 nucleotides are TGTGCCAGCAGCAGACTAGCGGGGCCAGATACGCAGTATTTT. Translated, it gives CASSRLAGPDTQYF.

The chain combines TRBV7-9 with TRBJ1-1; D call uncertain. With 5 bases removed from V and 4 bases from J, the gap between germline ends came to 11 bases. The germline CDR1 and CDR2 sequences are SEHNR and FQNEAQ (reference sequence). The CDR3 length is 13 residues. Written as DNA, the CDR3 is TGTGCCAGCAGCCCCGGGCGGGGCACTGAAGCTTTCTTT. Translated, it gives CASSPGRGTEAFF.

The chain couples TRBV25-1 to TRBJ1-1, with a weak D call TRBD1 (5 bases). The CDR3 sequence is 15 residues long. Trimming left V 5 bases short and J 3 bases short, with 16 bases between. CDR1 MGHDK and CDR2 SYGVNS come from the germline V gene. The CDR3 region has the DNA TGTGCCAGCAGTCCCCTTGGGGCGATGGACACTGAAGCTTTCTTT. Its protein product is CASSPLGAMDTEAFF.

This clone was picked up a small number of times. Other DNA sequences of this sample code for an identical CDR3. The V gene is TRBV5-1, the J gene TRBJ2-1; 8 bases are a match to TRBD1. This CDR3 has 12 residues. V lost 4 bases, J lost 8 bases, and 2 bases stayed unmatched. CDR1 and CDR2 from the germline V gene are SGHRS and YFSETQ. The CDR3 loop reads CASSLQGDEQFF. CDR3 coding DNA: TGCGCCAGCAGCCTACAGGGGGATGAGCAGTTCTTC.

The chain joins TRBV18 to TRBJ2-5, with 9 bases that match TRBD1. The CDR3 runs to 14 residues. CDR1 is KGHSH, CDR2 LQKENI, per germline. V was clipped by 3 bases and J by 5 bases; unmatched bases: 4. CDR3 DNA: TGTGCCAGCTCACCTCGGACAGGGGACGAGACCCAGTACTTC. This encodes CASSPRTGDETQYF.

The chain joins TRBV30 to TRBJ2-3, with D unclear. The length of the CDR3 is 15 residues. Trimming cost V 3 bases and J 1 base, with 14 bases left between them. CDR1 is GTSNPN, CDR2 SVGIG, per germline (reference sequence). This CDR3 is CAWRLAPTGTDTQYF. The CDR3 DNA sequence: TGTGCCTGGAGGCTGGCCCCCACAGGCACAGATACGCAGTATTTT.

This chain joins TRBV5-1 and TRBJ1-2; the match to TRBD1 covers 7 bases. The V segment lost 2 bases and the J segment 8 bases; nucleotides outside the gene matches: 3. The CDR3 spans 12 residues. Germline V gene sequence: CDR1 SGHRS, CDR2 YFSETQ. DNA of the CDR3: TGCGCCAGCAGCTTAGACAGGGTGGGCTACACCTTC. This encodes CASSLDRVGYTF.

The chain is built from TRBV9 and TRBJ1-4; 10 bases match TRBD1. Per the germline V gene, CDR1 is SGDLS and CDR2 is YYNGEE. The junction had 13 bases not matched to a gene; V was cut back by 3 bases and J by 8 bases. The CDR3 contains 17 residues. CDR3 sequence: CASSATAGQGNGEKLFF. The CDR3 nucleotides read TGTGCCAGCAGCGCTACCGCGGGACAGGGGAACGGCGAAAAACTGTTTTTT.

In this sample, this clone turned up once. This chain joins TRBV12-5 and TRBJ2-1, with 16 nucleotides matching TRBD2. Losses at the gene ends were 1 base for V and 7 bases for J; bases not matched to a gene: 4. This CDR3 has 17 residues. CDR1 LGHNT and CDR2 FRNRAP come from the germline V gene. The chain's CDR3 is CASGLGGLAGGLNEQFF. CDR3 nucleotide sequence: TGTGCTAGTGGTTTGGGGGGACTAGCGGGGGGGCTGAATGAGCAGTTCTTC.

The sample holds a few counts of this clone. The sample holds other DNA sequences that translate to the same CDR3. This chain uses TRBV4-2 with TRBJ2-7, with 8 bases fitting TRBD1. Germline V CDR1 and CDR2: LGHNA, YNFKEQ. The CDR3 is made up of 16 amino acids. With 3 bases clipped from V and 1 base from J, the junction kept 8 bases outside the gene matches. The DNA of the CDR3 is TGTGCCAGCAGCCAGGACCCCGGGACAGGATCCTACGAGCAGTACTTC. Encoded protein: CASSQDPGTGSYEQYF.

The V and J genes are TRBV6-5 and TRBJ1-4; the D gene is possibly TRBD1 (6 bases). Germline loops: CDR1 MNHEY, CDR2 SVGAGI. Trimming shortened V by 0 bases and J by 7 bases, and 12 bases separated the two germline ends. The CDR3 has 15 amino acids. CDR3 bases: TGTGCCAGCAGTTACTCACAGGGCTTTAGTGAAAAACTGTTTTTT. It translates to CASSYSQGFSEKLFF.

The chain couples TRBV5-1 to TRBJ1-1; 10 nucleotides line up with TRBD1. Trimming at V came to 4 bases and at J to 4 bases, leaving 7 bases not matched to a gene. This CDR3 is built from 15 residues. Looked up from germline, CDR1 is SGHRS and CDR2 is YFSETQ. The DNA of the CDR3 is TGCGCCAGCAGCCCTCGGACAGGGGGTTCCACTGAAGCTTTCTTT. Translated: CASSPRTGGSTEAFF.

This chain joins TRBV7-9 and TRBJ2-5; 10 bases fit TRBD1. Germline V CDR1 and CDR2: SEHNR, FQNEAQ (reference sequence). Unmatched junction bases numbered 0, after V lost 4 bases and J lost 4 bases. This CDR3 region has 13 residues. CDR3 region: CASSWTGGETQYF. The CDR3 DNA reads TGTGCCAGCAGCTGGACAGGGGGAGAGACCCAGTACTTC.

This clone turned up a few times. V usage is TRBV19 and J usage is TRBJ2-7, with TRBD1 as a possible D gene (6 bases). CDR3 size: 13 residues. Germline lookup yields CDR1 LNHDA and CDR2 SQIVND (reference sequence). Trimming shortened V by 5 bases and J by 3 bases, and 11 bases separated the two germline ends. CDR3 nucleotides: TGTGCCAGTAGTCCGGGACACAACTACGAGCAGTACTTC. It yields the protein CASSPGHNYEQYF.

This clone appeared once. The chain couples TRBV2 to TRBJ2-7, with TRBD2 identical over 9 bases. CDR3 length: 13 amino acids. The V gene end was trimmed by 4 bases and the J gene end by 3 bases; junction bases not matched to a gene: 1. Germline V gene sequence: CDR1 SNHLY, CDR2 FYNNEI. CDR3 nucleotides: TGTGCCAGCAGTGCTAGCGGGGTCTACGAGCAGTACTTC. It codes for CASSASGVYEQYF.